A single sample gave rise to the 22 T cell receptor beta chains below, sequenced in a study of T cell repertoires in cytomegalovirus infection. TCRdb re-derived calls from the reads in MiXCR, one entry per CDR3 protein. The repertoire has roughly 150,000 distinct CDR3 sequences, less than 25% of them found once; the top ten carry approximately 11%. The sequenced material came from PBMCs. The receptors here all came from a human donor in good health (CMV status not recorded). Some clones in this sample may be carry-over from other donors' samples.

This chain links TRBV6-5 with TRBJ1-3; 7 bases fit TRBD1. This CDR3 has 15 residues. V lost 8 bases to trimming and J lost 10 bases; unmatched junction nucleotides: 17. Germline V gene sequence: CDR1 MNHEY, CDR2 SVGAGI. CDR3 loop: CASSGLRQGEKTIYF. DNA for the CDR3: TGTGCCAGCTCCGGTTTGAGACAGGGAGAAAAAACCATATATTTT.

This clonotype occurred many times. The V call is TRBV7-2, the J call TRBJ2-7; the D gene is possibly TRBD1 (5 bases). Germline V gene data show CDR1 as SGHTA and CDR2 as FQGNSA. This CDR3 has 15 residues. Trimming took 1 base from V and 1 from J, leaving 11 bases between them. The CDR3 loop is CASSLEWGRSYEQYF. Here the CDR3 DNA reads TGTGCCAGCAGCTTAGAGTGGGGCAGGTCCTACGAGCAGTACTTC.

This chain connects TRBV19 to TRBJ1-2; no clear D gene. There are 14 residues in the CDR3. The germline CDR1 and CDR2 sequences are LNHDA and SQIVND (reference sequence). The ends were cut back, 7 bases at V and 3 bases at J, with 15 bases in the middle. This CDR3 is CASMERVADYGYTF. The CDR3 nucleotides are TGTGCCAGTATGGAACGCGTTGCGGACTATGGCTACACCTTC.

The chain carries TRBV11-1 and TRBJ2-3; D gene uncertain. This CDR3 contains 14 residues. Germline V gives CDR1 SGHAT, CDR2 FQDESV (reference sequence). Between the trimmed V and J ends, which lost 4 bases and 2 bases, there was a span of 10 bases. Here the CDR3 DNA reads TGTGCCAGCAGCTCACGTAGTGACACAGATACGCAGTATTTT. This encodes CASSSRSDTDTQYF.

With respect to this clonotype: This clone may be a read error of a much larger clone one base away. The gene calls are TRBV7-2 and TRBJ2-1; D is perhaps TRBD2 (6 bases). Per germline, CDR1 SGHTA and CDR2 FQGNSA. The CDR3 is 15 amino acids. The CDR3 coding sequence is TGTGCCCGCAGCCCCGAGGGGAGGCCCTACAATGAGCAGTTCTTC. Translation gives CARSPEGRPYNEQFF.

This clonotype has more than one count but fewer than ten. As DNA, the CDR3 is TGTGCCAGCAGTTACGAGCGGACGAGCTTCCAAGAGACCCAGTACTTC. Translated: CASSYERTSFQETQYF. This rearrangement joins TRBV6-2 or TRBV6-3 to TRBJ2-5; maybe TRBD2 (5 bases). In germline, CDR1 is MNHEY, CDR2 SVGEGT. The CDR3 has 16 amino acids. V was trimmed by 2 bases and J by 1 base, leaving 14 bases between them.

This clonotype was counted only a few times. This sequence joins TRBV4-1 and TRBJ2-4; TRBD2 agrees at 7 bases. V gave up 0 bases and J gave up 2 bases; unmatched junction bases: 7. CDR1 is MGHRA, CDR2 YSYEKL, per germline. The CDR3 is 17 residues long. The CDR3 loop reads CASSQDVGGGPKNIQYF. CDR3 DNA sequence: TGCGCCAGCAGCCAAGATGTGGGGGGGGGACCCAAAAACATTCAGTACTTC.

This clonotype was recorded a few times. The J gene is TRBJ2-5, the V gene TRBV5-1, with 7 bases aligning to TRBD1. V was pared by 0 bases and J by 4 bases, with 3 bases of the junction left unmatched. This CDR3 has 14 amino acids. Germline V CDR1 and CDR2: SGHRS, YFSETQ. CDR3 residues: CASSLGQGVETQYF. CDR3 nucleotide sequence: TGCGCCAGCAGCTTGGGACAGGGAGTAGAGACCCAGTACTTC.

The table lists this clonotype with a few counts. This rearrangement joins TRBV5-1 to TRBJ2-2; a possible D gene is TRBD2 (5 bases). V lost 3 bases, J lost 13 bases, and 13 bases lay in between. The CDR3 has 12 residues. Germline V gene data show CDR1 as SGHRS and CDR2 as YFSETQ. CDR3 residues: CASSSPQRGLFF. DNA of the CDR3: TGCGCCAGCAGCTCCCCTCAACGGGGGCTGTTTTTT.

This clonotype was picked up a small number of times. One end of the junction is discordant with germline, which a read error may explain. This chain links TRBV14 with TRBJ2-5; D is unresolved. The germline V gene has CDR1 SGHDN and CDR2 FVKESK. This CDR3 is 12 amino acids long. CDR3 residues: CASSQDGLVLHF. The CDR3 DNA sequence: TGTGCCAGCAGCCAAGATGGGCTAGTCCTTCACTTC.

Ten or more counts support this clonotype. The rearrangement links TRBV7-2 to TRBJ2-3; 11 positions match TRBD2. The V and J ends lost 6 bases and 2 bases, in that order; junction bases with no gene match: 4. This CDR3 comprises 15 residues. The germline gives CDR1 SGHTA, CDR2 FQGNSA. The CDR3, as DNA: TGTGCCAGCAGAATAGCGGGGGGGCCCACAGATACGCAGTATTTT. Translating it yields CASRIAGGPTDTQYF.

In this sample, this clonotype turned up many times. DNA for the CDR3: TGTGCCAGCAGCTTATTTGGGAGCGGGAGAACAGATACGCAGTATTTT. It yields the protein CASSLFGSGRTDTQYF. The rearrangement joins TRBV11-2 to TRBJ2-3, with 8 bases aligning to TRBD2. This CDR3 is built from 16 residues. Trimming took 2 bases from V and 3 from J; bases not matched to a gene: 7. Germline values: CDR1 SGHAT, CDR2 FQNNGV. Complete variable domain (other parts from reference TRBV11-2 and TRBJ2-3): EAGVAQSPRYKIIEKRQSVAFWCNPISGHATLYWYQQILGQGPKLLIQFQNNGVVDDSQLPKDRFSAERLKGVDSTLKIQPAKLEDSAVYLCASSLFGSGRTDTQYFGPGTRLTVL.

This clonotype turned up a few times. The V call is TRBV30, the J call TRBJ1-4; D not resolved. In germline, CDR1 is GTSNPN, CDR2 SVGIG (reference sequence). This CDR3 has 11 amino acids. Trimming removed 3 bases at V and 5 bases at J, with 4 bases between. CDR3 loop: CAWSKNEKLFF. The DNA for the CDR3 is TGTGCCTGGAGCAAAAATGAAAAACTGTTTTTT.

J is TRBJ2-7 and V is TRBV18, with D possibly being TRBD2 (5 bases). The CDR3 runs 13 residues. V was clipped by 2 bases and J by 2 bases, with 7 bases between them. Germline V gene data show CDR1 as KGHSH and CDR2 as LQKENI. This CDR3 reads CASSPIGTYEQYF. The DNA of the CDR3 is TGTGCCAGCTCACCAATCGGGACCTACGAGCAGTACTTC.

This clonotype was seen many times. The genes are TRBV7-8 and TRBJ2-2; D gene ambiguous. V was clipped by 1 base and J by 7 bases, with 16 bases between them. The CDR3 loop spans 16 amino acids. Germline V gene lookup returns CDR1 SGHVS and CDR2 FQNEAQ. The chain's CDR3 is CASSLVLALGLGELFF. The CDR3 nucleotides read TGTGCCAGCAGCTTAGTTCTGGCGTTAGGGCTCGGGGAGCTGTTTTTT.

This clonotype was observed a handful of times. The rearrangement uses TRBV28 and TRBJ2-7; D gene ambiguous. The CDR3 runs 12 residues. CDR1 MDHEN and CDR2 SYDVKM come from the germline V gene. The V end was cut by 8 bases, the J end by 2 bases, with 10 bases between. This chain's CDR3 is CASCRFPYEQYF. The DNA for the CDR3 is TGTGCCAGCTGCAGGTTTCCCTACGAGCAGTACTTC.

This chain links TRBV20-1 with TRBJ2-3; 11 nucleotides agree with TRBD2. There are 15 residues in the CDR3. V was clipped by 6 bases and J by 4 bases; unmatched bases: 9. Germline CDR1 reads DFQATT; CDR2 reads SNEGSKA (reference sequence). This chain's CDR3 is CSAQVSGRDADTQYF. DNA for the CDR3: TGCAGTGCACAAGTTAGCGGGAGGGACGCAGATACGCAGTATTTT.

The V gene is TRBV4-3, the J gene TRBJ2-7; no clear D gene. The V and J ends lost 1 base and 3 bases respectively, with 10 bases between them. CDR1 is LGHNA, CDR2 YSLEER, per germline. CDR3 length: 14 residues. CDR3 DNA sequence: TGCGCCAGCAGCCAAGTCTCGTTCATCTACGAGCAGTACTTC. Translation: CASSQVSFIYEQYF.

This clonotype was seen repeatedly, ten times or more. The V and J genes are TRBV2 and TRBJ2-7; D is undetermined. The CDR3 runs to 13 residues. V shed 11 bases and J shed 4 bases, with 18 bases lying between them. The germline CDR1 and CDR2 sequences are SNHLY and FYNNEI. The CDR3 nucleotides are TGTGCCTGCACCCGGGCCGACGGATACGAGCAGTACTTC. Translated, it gives CACTRADGYEQYF.

The genes are TRBV5-6 and TRBJ1-1; TRBD1 might be the D (5 bases). The CDR3 totals 15 residues. Between the trimmed V and J ends, which lost 4 bases and 3 bases, there was a span of 16 bases. Germline V gives CDR1 SGHDT, CDR2 YYEEEE. This chain's CDR3 is CASSPEVGRDTEAFF. The CDR3 coding sequence is TGTGCCAGCAGCCCGGAGGTTGGCAGGGACACTGAAGCTTTCTTT.

This clonotype was counted a few times. The chain is built from TRBV30 and TRBJ1-1, with TRBD1 matching over 7 bases. The length of the CDR3 is 15 residues. The V gene's germline CDR1 is GTSNPN and CDR2 SVGIG (reference sequence). J lost 1 base, V lost 1 base, and 6 bases had no gene match. The CDR3 reads CAWSAAGTANTEAFF. In DNA form, the CDR3 reads TGTGCCTGGAGTGCGGCCGGGACAGCGAACACTGAAGCTTTCTTT.

This clonotype was picked up a small number of times. The CDR3 sequence: CASSLKREHEQFF. CDR3 coding DNA: TGTGCCAGCAGCTTAAAGCGGGAGCATGAGCAGTTCTTC. V is TRBV7-9 and J is TRBJ2-1; 8 positions agree with TRBD2. This CDR3 is built from 13 residues. The germline V gene encodes CDR1 SEHNR and CDR2 FQNEAQ (reference sequence). After removal of 2 bases from V and 8 bases from J, the junction contained 2 bases not matched to a gene.